A single sample is the source of the 5 T cell receptor beta chains below, sequenced in a study of blood T cells in healthy people across ages. Then a second PCR, running roughly 7 to 11 cycles, was carried out with a sample-barcoded 5' primer and a J-beta primer mix. One entry per CDR3 protein, called by TCRdb with MiXCR from the 5' RACE reads. The sample has fewer than 1,000,000 distinct CDR3 sequences; 40% to 50% are singletons. The sample consisted of blood. The receptors come from a man aged 55 to 70 in good health.

This clonotype was counted only a few times. The chain has TRBV10-3 and TRBJ2-5; D may be TRBD2 (6 bases). Trimming cost V 8 bases and J 4 bases, with 23 bases left between them. The CDR3 contains 16 residues. CDR1 and CDR2 (germline): ENHRY, SYGVKD. CDR3 nucleotide sequence: TGTGCCATCGCGGCAATGGGGCTGACTAGGACAGAGACCCAGTACTTC. Translated, it gives CAIAAMGLTRTETQYF.

The chain joins TRBV3-1 to TRBJ2-6, with 7 bases fitting TRBD1. Per germline, CDR1 LGHDT and CDR2 YNNKEL (reference sequence). The V and J ends lost 4 bases and 2 bases, in that order; junction bases with no gene match: 14. The CDR3 loop spans 19 amino acids. The CDR3 loop reads CASSPLTGQHLAGANVLTF. The CDR3 nucleotides are TGTGCCAGCAGCCCACTAACGGGACAGCACCTGGCTGGGGCCAACGTCCTGACTTTC.

This clonotype was counted a few times. The chain uses TRBV6-2 or TRBV6-3 and TRBJ2-3, with 8 bases that match TRBD2. Germline assignment: CDR1 MNHEY and CDR2 SVGEGT. The length of the CDR3 is 18 residues. The V segment lost 7 bases and the J segment 0 bases; nucleotides outside the gene matches: 15. This CDR3 reads CASTHLRGASASTDTQYF. CDR3 DNA: TGTGCCAGCACCCACTTGCGGGGGGCAAGCGCTAGCACAGATACGCAGTATTTT.

This clonotype was counted only a few times. The chain joins TRBV5-6 to TRBJ2-6; D is unclear. The CDR3 is made up of 16 amino acids. CDR1 is SGHDT, CDR2 YYEEEE, per germline. With 5 bases removed from V and 0 bases from J, the gap between germline ends came to 12 bases. DNA for the CDR3: TGTGCCAGCAGTTTCGAATCTTACTCTGGGGCCAACGTCCTGACTTTC. Amino acids: CASSFESYSGANVLTF.

The chain has TRBV7-9 and TRBJ2-1; the match to TRBD2 covers 10 bases. This CDR3 spans 15 amino acids. Looked up from germline, CDR1 is SEHNR and CDR2 is FQNEAQ (reference sequence). V was pared by 5 bases and J by 7 bases, with 8 bases of the junction left unmatched. The CDR3 nucleotides read TGTGCCAGCAGCCACCCTAGCGGGGGCCTGAATGAGCAGTTCTTC. Its protein is CASSHPSGGLNEQFF.